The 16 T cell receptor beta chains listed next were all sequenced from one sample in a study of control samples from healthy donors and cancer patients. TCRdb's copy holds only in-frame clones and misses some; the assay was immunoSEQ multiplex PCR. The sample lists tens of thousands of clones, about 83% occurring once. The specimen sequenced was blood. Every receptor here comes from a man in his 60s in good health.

The CDR3 is CASQLRQNTEAFF. The DNA of the CDR3 is TGTGCCAGCCAGTTGCGACAGAACACTGAAGCTTTCTTT. The chain carries TRBV27 and TRBJ1-1, with D hard to call. Germline V CDR1 and CDR2: MNHEY, SMNVEV (reference sequence). The CDR3 length is 13 residues. The germline V and J ends were trimmed by 8 bases and 1 base, with 11 bases remaining between them.

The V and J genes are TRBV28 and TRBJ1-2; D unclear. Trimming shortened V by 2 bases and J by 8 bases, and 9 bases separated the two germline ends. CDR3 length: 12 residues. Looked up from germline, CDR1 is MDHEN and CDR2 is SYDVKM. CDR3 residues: CASSLGLGGYTF. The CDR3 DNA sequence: TGTGCCAGCAGTTTAGGGTTAGGCGGCTACACCTTC.

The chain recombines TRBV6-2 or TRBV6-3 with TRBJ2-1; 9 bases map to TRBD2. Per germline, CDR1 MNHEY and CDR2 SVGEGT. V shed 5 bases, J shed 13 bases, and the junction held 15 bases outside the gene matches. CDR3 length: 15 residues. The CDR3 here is CASSPGKASGVSQFF. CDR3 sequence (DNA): TGTGCCAGCAGTCCGGGGAAGGCTAGCGGGGTATCCCAGTTCTTC.

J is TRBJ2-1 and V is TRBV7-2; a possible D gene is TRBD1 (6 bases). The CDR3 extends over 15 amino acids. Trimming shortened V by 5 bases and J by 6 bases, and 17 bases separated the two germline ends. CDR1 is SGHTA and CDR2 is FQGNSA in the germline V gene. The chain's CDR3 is CASSPQGHRTNEQFF. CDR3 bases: TGTGCCAGCAGCCCCCAGGGACACCGAACCAATGAGCAGTTCTTC.

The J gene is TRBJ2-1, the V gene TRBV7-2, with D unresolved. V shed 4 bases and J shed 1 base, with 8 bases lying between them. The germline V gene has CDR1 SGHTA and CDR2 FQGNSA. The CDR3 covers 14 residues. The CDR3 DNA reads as TGTGCCAGCAGCTCCGCACTGTCCTACAATGAGCAGTTCTTC. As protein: CASSSALSYNEQFF.

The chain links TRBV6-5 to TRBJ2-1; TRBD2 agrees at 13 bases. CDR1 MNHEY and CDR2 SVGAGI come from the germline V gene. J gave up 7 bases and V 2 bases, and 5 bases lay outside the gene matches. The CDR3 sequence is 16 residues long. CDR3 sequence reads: CASSYTSGRAGNEQFF. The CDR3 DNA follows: TGTGCCAGCAGTTACACTAGCGGGAGGGCCGGGAATGAGCAGTTCTTC.

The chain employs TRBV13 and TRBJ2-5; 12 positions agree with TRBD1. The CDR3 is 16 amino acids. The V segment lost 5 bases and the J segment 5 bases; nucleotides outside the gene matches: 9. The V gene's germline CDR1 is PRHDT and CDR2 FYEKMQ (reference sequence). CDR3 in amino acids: CASSRRGQGAVETQYF. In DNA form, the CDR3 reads TGTGCCAGCAGCCGGAGGGGACAGGGGGCTGTGGAGACCCAGTACTTC.

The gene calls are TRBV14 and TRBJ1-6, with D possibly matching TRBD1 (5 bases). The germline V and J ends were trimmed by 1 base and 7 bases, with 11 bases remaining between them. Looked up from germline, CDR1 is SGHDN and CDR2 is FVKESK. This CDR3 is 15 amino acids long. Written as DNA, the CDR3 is TGTGCCAGCAGCCAAGGGGGGAGTAGGAATTCACCCCTCCACTTT. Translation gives CASSQGGSRNSPLHF.

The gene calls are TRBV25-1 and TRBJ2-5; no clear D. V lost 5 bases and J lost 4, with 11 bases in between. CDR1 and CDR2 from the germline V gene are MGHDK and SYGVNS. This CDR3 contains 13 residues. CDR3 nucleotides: TGTGCCAGCAGTTTAGTTGACGGAGAGACCCAGTACTTC. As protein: CASSLVDGETQYF.

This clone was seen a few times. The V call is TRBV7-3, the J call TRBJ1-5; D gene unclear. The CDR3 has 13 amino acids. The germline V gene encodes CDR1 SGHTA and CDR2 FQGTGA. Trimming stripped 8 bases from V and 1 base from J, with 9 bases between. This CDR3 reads CASSRESNQPQHF. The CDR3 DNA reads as TGTGCCAGCTCACGCGAAAGCAATCAGCCCCAGCATTTT.

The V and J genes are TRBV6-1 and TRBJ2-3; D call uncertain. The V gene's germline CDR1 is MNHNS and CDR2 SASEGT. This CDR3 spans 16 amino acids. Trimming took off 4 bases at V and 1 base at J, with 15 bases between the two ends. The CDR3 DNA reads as TGTGCCAGCAGTGCCCTCCCCCCCACTCGCACAGATACGCAGTATTTT. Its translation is CASSALPPTRTDTQYF.

The CDR3 reads CASSAMGGVTEAFF. The DNA for the CDR3 is TGCGCCAGCAGTGCGATGGGAGGTGTCACTGAAGCTTTCTTT. The rearrangement links TRBV10-2 to TRBJ1-1, with D unclear. The CDR3 is 14 amino acids. Per the germline V gene, CDR1 is WSHSY and CDR2 is SAAADI. Trimming pared 4 bases from V and 4 bases from J, leaving 13 bases between.

CDR3 sequence: CATSEPGTGDSNQPQHF. For the CDR3, the DNA is TGTGCCACCAGTGAACCCGGGACAGGGGATAGCAATCAGCCCCAGCATTTT. This chain joins TRBV24-1 and TRBJ1-5, with 10 nucleotides matching TRBD1. The CDR3 consists of 17 residues. Germline V gene sequence: CDR1 KGHDR, CDR2 SFDVKD. Losses at the gene ends were 4 bases for V and 0 bases for J; bases not matched to a gene: 5.

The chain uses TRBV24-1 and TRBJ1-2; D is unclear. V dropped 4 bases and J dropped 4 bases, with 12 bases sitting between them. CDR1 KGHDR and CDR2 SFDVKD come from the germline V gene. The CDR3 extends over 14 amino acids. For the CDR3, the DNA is TGTGCCACCAGTGAAGGTGGGTCCACCTATGGCTACACCTTC. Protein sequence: CATSEGGSTYGYTF.

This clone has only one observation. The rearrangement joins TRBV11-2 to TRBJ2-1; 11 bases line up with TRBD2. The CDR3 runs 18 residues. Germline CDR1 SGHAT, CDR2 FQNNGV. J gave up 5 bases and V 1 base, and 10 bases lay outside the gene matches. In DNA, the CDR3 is TGTGCCAGCAGCTTAGTTGGGGGGCGACTAGCGGGACACAATGAGCAGTTCTTC. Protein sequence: CASSLVGGRLAGHNEQFF.

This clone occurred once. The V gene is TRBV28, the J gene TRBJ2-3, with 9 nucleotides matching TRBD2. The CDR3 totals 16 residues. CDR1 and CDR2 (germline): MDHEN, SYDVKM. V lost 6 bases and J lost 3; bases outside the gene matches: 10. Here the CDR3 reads CASSSLRLAVTDTQYF. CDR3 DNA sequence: TGTGCCAGCAGCTCACTAAGACTAGCGGTGACAGATACGCAGTATTTT.